The clone carrying this TCR beta chain showed up many times. Its antigen is unknown. Time point in this sample: newly diagnosed GD, antithyroid drugs for less than 3 months. PBMC RNA served as the TCR library source. This CDR3 contains 13 residues. From germline, CDR1 is DFQATT and CDR2 SNEGSKA (reference sequence). With 1 base clipped from V and 3 bases from J, the junction kept 2 bases outside the gene matches. These data originate in a study of regulatory T cells in long-lasting Graves disease. Overall study findings and caveats: No thyroid tissue was studied; the work used peripheral blood only. Under persistent disease, TRBV28, TRBJ1-2 and TRBJ2-5 were used preferentially. Persistent patients had more shared public clonotypes (fewer than 3,000) than new patients (approximately 920).

Through Arm-PCR of CDR3 regions and iRepertoire HTBI primers, TCR beta libraries were built. TCRdb reprocessed the multiplex PCR reads with MiXCR, giving one entry per CDR3 protein. The repertoire holds approximately 400,000 distinct CDR3 sequences, 15% seen once, with approximately 7.8% in the top ten. The sample was also reused in another study, on T cells in Graves' hyperthyroidism and ophthalmopathy. According to that study: The study used the HTBI primer set for a first-round RT-PCR of the TCR CDR3.

V and J are TRBV20-1 and TRBJ1-1, with TRBD1 identical over 7 bases. This sequence originates from a middle-aged woman with Graves disease. Here the sequenced sample was peripheral blood mononuclear cells (PBMCs), taken at new diagnosis, from a patient treated with antithyroid drugs. CDR3 loop: CSARGQGYTEAFF. CDR3 sequence (DNA): TGCAGTGCTAGAGGACAGGGTTACACTGAAGCTTTCTTT.